One sample yielded the 12 T cell receptor beta chains listed below, sequenced in a study of blood T cells in healthy people across ages. Combining a sample-barcoded 5' primer with a J-beta primer mix, a second PCR ran for roughly 7 to 12 cycles. TCRdb analysed the 5' RACE reads with MiXCR anew, one entry per CDR3 protein. In the table there are about 970,000 distinct CDR3 sequences, roughly 47% of which are singletons. Input material: blood. The receptors derive from a woman aged 55-69 years in good health.

The chain links TRBV15 to TRBJ2-7, with 9 bases identical to TRBD1. CDR1 and CDR2 from the germline V gene are LNHNV and YYDKDF (reference sequence). V lost 3 bases to trimming and J lost 6 bases; unmatched junction nucleotides: 3. The CDR3 loop spans 13 amino acids. CDR3 loop: CATSSGQGREQYF. For the CDR3, the DNA is TGTGCCACCAGCAGCGGACAGGGGCGCGAGCAGTACTTC.

This clonotype was seen only a few times. The chain couples TRBV4-3 to TRBJ2-5; D may match TRBD1 or TRBD2 (5 bases each). Germline V lookup: CDR1 LGHNA, CDR2 YSLEER. Trimming took off 2 bases at V and 3 bases at J, with 19 bases between the two ends. CDR3 size: 17 residues. The CDR3 loop reads CASSQYPPGAEEETQYF. CDR3 in DNA: TGCGCCAGCAGCCAATATCCCCCCGGGGCCGAGGAAGAGACCCAGTACTTC.

This clonotype was observed a handful of times. The chain combines TRBV4-1 with TRBJ2-5; 7 bases are a match to TRBD2. This CDR3 has 13 residues. V shed 6 bases, J shed 5 bases, and the junction held 6 bases outside the gene matches. In germline, CDR1 is MGHRA, CDR2 YSYEKL. In nucleotides, the CDR3 is TGCGCCAGCAGTCTAGCGGTCCGGGAGACCCAGTACTTC. Translated, it gives CASSLAVRETQYF.

V is TRBV20-1 and J is TRBJ2-3; 7 nucleotides line up with TRBD2. Germline V gives CDR1 DFQATT, CDR2 SNEGSKA (reference sequence). The J segment lost 0 bases and the V segment lost 2 bases, leaving 2 bases of the junction unmatched. The CDR3 sequence is 14 residues long. This CDR3 is CSARREVSTDTQYF. CDR3 in DNA: TGCAGTGCTAGACGGGAGGTCAGCACAGATACGCAGTATTTT.

This rearrangement joins TRBV5-1 to TRBJ2-5; D remains unclear. The V end lost 4 bases, the J end lost 2 bases, and 15 bases lay between the germline ends. The CDR3 runs 15 residues. Germline CDR1 is SGHRS and CDR2 is YFSETQ. CDR3 sequence reads: CASSVTPTYQETQYF. Here the CDR3 DNA reads TGCGCCAGCAGCGTCACTCCGACATATCAAGAGACCCAGTACTTC.

J is TRBJ2-2 and V is TRBV5-1; D is tentatively TRBD1 or TRBD2 (5 bases each). Germline values: CDR1 SGHRS, CDR2 YFSETQ. The CDR3 is 16 amino acids. The V end lost 0 bases, the J end lost 1 base, and 10 bases lay between the germline ends. The chain's CDR3 is CASSLDGTKNTGELFF. The CDR3 DNA follows: TGCGCCAGCAGCTTGGATGGGACGAAGAACACCGGGGAGCTGTTTTTT.

The DNA for the CDR3 is TGCAGTGCCACCGACAGGGGGCGGGTCTCCTACGAGCAGTACTTC. Its translation is CSATDRGRVSYEQYF. The V and J genes are TRBV20-1 and TRBJ2-7; 10 bases match TRBD1. J gave up 0 bases and V 6 bases, and 8 bases lay outside the gene matches. The CDR3 consists of 15 residues. The germline V gene has CDR1 DFQATT and CDR2 SNEGSKA (reference sequence).

This clonotype was detected a few times. CDR3 coding DNA: TGCAGTGCTAGGTATCTAACCGAGCAGTACTTC. Encoded protein: CSARYLTEQYF. J is TRBJ2-5 and V is TRBV20-1; D not resolved. The J call may be mistaken, given a closer DNA end match to TRBJ2-7. The CDR3 is 11 amino acids. Per the germline V gene, CDR1 is DFQATT and CDR2 is SNEGSKA (reference sequence).

Details on this clonotype: This could be a read error, since a much larger clone is one nucleotide away. This sequence joins TRBV7-9 and TRBJ1-2; D ambiguous. Germline CDR1 reads SEHNR; CDR2 reads FQNEAQ (reference sequence). V was clipped by 1 base and J by 9 bases, with 15 bases between them. The CDR3 totals 14 residues. The CDR3 DNA is TGTGCCAGCAGCTTAGTGGCTCTGGGTGTGAGCTACACCTTC. As protein: CASSLVALGVSYTF.

The chain has TRBV4-1 and TRBJ2-1; 7 bases agree with TRBD2. The CDR3 totals 17 residues. V lost 0 bases to trimming and J lost 2 bases; unmatched junction nucleotides: 7. The germline V gene has CDR1 MGHRA and CDR2 YSYEKL. This chain's CDR3 is CASSQDEPSGTYNEQFF. CDR3 nucleotide sequence: TGCGCCAGCAGCCAAGATGAGCCCAGCGGGACCTACAATGAGCAGTTCTTC.

This clonotype showed up just a few times. The chain couples TRBV12-3 or TRBV12-4 to TRBJ2-7; D ambiguous. The CDR3 has 16 amino acids. V was cut by 2 bases and J by 3 bases, with 17 bases left in between. For the CDR3, the DNA is TGTGCCAGCAGTTTAAAAGCCCCCTCTATGGGCTACGAGCAGTACTTC. Translation gives CASSLKAPSMGYEQYF.

V gene TRBV7-6 combines with J gene TRBJ2-3, with 9 positions matching TRBD2. The CDR3 consists of 17 residues. CDR1 is SGHVS and CDR2 is FNYEAQ in the germline V gene. Unmatched junction bases numbered 13, after V lost 4 bases and J lost 5 bases. CDR3 nucleotides: TGTGCCAGCAGCTCTAATGGGATAGCGGGAGCGGGAGATACGCAGTATTTT. It is translated as CASSSNGIAGAGDTQYF.